This TCR beta chain was captured in a study of early T cells in non-severe SARS-CoV-2 infection. About the study: With bulk RNA from unsorted whole blood as input, sequencing yielded unpaired chains.

Germline loops: CDR1 LGHNA, CDR2 YNFKEQ. Between the trimmed V and J ends, which lost 0 bases and 1 base, there was a span of 6 bases. This CDR3 comprises 14 residues. Unique molecular identifiers were attached to individual cDNA molecules. TCRdb re-called the 5' RACE reads through MiXCR, storing one row per CDR3 protein. The table records 55,000 to 65,000 distinct CDR3 sequences, around 12% of them present only once. The origin of this receptor is an adult who was a healthcare worker with PCR-confirmed SARS-CoV-2 infection or an uninfected control (not recorded which). The chain carries TRBV4-2 and TRBJ2-5; D is uncertain. Here the sequenced sample was whole blood, taken at baseline. The CDR3 DNA follows: TGTGCCAGCAGCCAAGATCGACCCCAAGAGACCCAGTACTTC. Its translation: CASSQDRPQETQYF.